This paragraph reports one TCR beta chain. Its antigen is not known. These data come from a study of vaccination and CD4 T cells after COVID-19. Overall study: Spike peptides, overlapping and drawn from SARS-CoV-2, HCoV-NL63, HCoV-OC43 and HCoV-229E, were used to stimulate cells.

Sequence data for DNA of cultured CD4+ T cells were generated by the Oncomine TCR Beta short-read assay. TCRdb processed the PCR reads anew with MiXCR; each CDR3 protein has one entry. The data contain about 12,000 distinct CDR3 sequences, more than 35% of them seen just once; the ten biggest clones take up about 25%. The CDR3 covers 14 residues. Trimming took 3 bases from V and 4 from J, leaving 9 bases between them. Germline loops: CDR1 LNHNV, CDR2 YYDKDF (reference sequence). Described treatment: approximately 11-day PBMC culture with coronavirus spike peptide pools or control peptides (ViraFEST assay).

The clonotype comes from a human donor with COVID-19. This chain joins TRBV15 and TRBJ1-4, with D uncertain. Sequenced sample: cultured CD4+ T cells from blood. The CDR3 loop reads CATSSVGFNEKLFF. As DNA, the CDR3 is TGTGCCACCAGCAGTGTGGGTTTTAATGAAAAACTGTTTTTT. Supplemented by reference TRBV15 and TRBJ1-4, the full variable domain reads DAMVIQNPRYQVTQFGKPVTLSCSQTLNHNVMYWYQQKSSQAPKLLFHYYDKDFNNEADTPDNFQSRRPNTSFCFLDIRSPGLGDTAMYLCATSSVGFNEKLFFGSGTQLSVL.